This is a list of T cell receptor beta chains from one sample in a study of blood T cell repertoires in COVID-19. Profiling relied on immunoSEQ multiplex PCR, and the TCRdb table lists in-frame clones only, not all of them. Of some 80,000 clones listed, 85% were seen once; the top ten hold under 20%. The material sequenced was peripheral blood. The receptors shown here come from an older man with active or convalescent COVID-19. CDR3s include the opening cysteine and the closing phenylalanine or tryptophan. D genes are given only for firm matches. Not every row has a clone size; where given, it reads once, few, many or a size class.

length: 16; D: TRBD1; V: TRBV3-1/TRBV3-2; size: -; J: TRBJ1-2; CDR3: CASSQDLTGGLYGYTF; DNA: TGTGCCAGCAGCCAAGATCTGACAGGGGGCCTCTATGGCTACACCTTC
length: 15; D: -; V: TRBV19; size: -; J: TRBJ1-2; CDR3: CASSIDLGGGEGYTF; DNA: TGTGCCAGTAGTATAGATCTGGGCGGCGGGGAAGGCTACACCTTC
length: 15; D: TRBD1; V: TRBV6-2/TRBV6-3; size: -; J: TRBJ1-5; CDR3: CASSSRAGGYQPQHF; DNA: TGTGCCAGCAGTTCCAGGGCAGGGGGCTACCAGCCCCAGCATTTT
length: 17; D: -; V: TRBV27; size: once; J: TRBJ2-1; CDR3: CASSLAVTGGDDNEQFF; DNA: TGTGCCAGCAGTTTAGCCGTCACGGGCGGGGACGACAATGAGCAGTTCTTC
length: 16; D: -; V: TRBV2; size: -; J: TRBJ1-4; CDR3: CASSVNRAATNEKLFF; DNA: TGTGCCAGCAGTGTTAACAGGGCCGCAACTAATGAAAAACTGTTTTTT
length: 14; D: TRBD2; V: TRBV5-1; size: once; J: TRBJ2-1; CDR3: CASSWEGPHNEQFF; DNA: TGCGCCAGCAGCTGGGAGGGCCCACACAATGAGCAGTTCTTC
length: 14; D: TRBD1; V: TRBV18; size: -; J: TRBJ1-1; CDR3: CASSPTGGDTEAFF; DNA: TGTGCCAGCTCACCGACAGGGGGGGACACTGAAGCTTTCTTT
length: 15; D: TRBD1; V: TRBV6-5; size: -; J: TRBJ2-1; CDR3: CASSYSRTGPNEQFF; DNA: TGTGCCAGCAGTTACTCCCGGACAGGCCCCAATGAGCAGTTCTTC
length: 14; D: TRBD2; V: TRBV11-3; size: -; J: TRBJ2-5; CDR3: CASSSGLASETQYF; DNA: TGTGCCAGCAGCTCTGGACTAGCAAGTGAGACCCAGTACTTC
length: 15; D: -; V: TRBV5-4; size: -; J: TRBJ1-4; CDR3: CASRPKTGSGEKLFF; DNA: TGTGCCAGCAGGCCCAAAACAGGGTCGGGTGAAAAACTGTTTTTT
length: 13; D: -; V: TRBV19; size: once; J: TRBJ1-5; CDR3: CASSYREYQPQHF; DNA: TGTGCCAGTAGTTACAGGGAATATCAGCCCCAGCATTTT
length: 15; D: -; V: TRBV7-2; size: -; J: TRBJ1-3; CDR3: CASSLDGFSGNTIYF; DNA: TGTGCCAGCAGCTTAGACGGTTTCTCTGGAAACACCATATATTTT
length: 18; D: TRBD2; V: TRBV11-2; size: -; J: TRBJ2-3; CDR3: CASSAGDYLNPAPDTQYF; DNA: TGTGCCAGCAGCGCCGGGGACTACCTAAACCCCGCCCCCGATACGCAGTATTTT
length: 15; D: -; V: TRBV2; size: -; J: TRBJ2-2; CDR3: CASTPTTVNTGELFF; DNA: TGTGCCAGCACGCCGACAACCGTCAACACCGGGGAGCTGTTTTTT
length: 14; D: -; V: TRBV7-2; size: once; J: TRBJ2-5; CDR3: CASSLVTVQETQYF; DNA: TGTGCCAGCAGCTTAGTAACAGTCCAAGAGACCCAGTACTTC
length: 15; D: -; V: TRBV16; size: -; J: TRBJ2-3; CDR3: CASSPQGGLTDTQYF; DNA: TGTGCCAGCAGCCCTCAAGGCGGGCTAACAGATACGCAGTATTTT
length: 14; D: TRBD1; V: TRBV19; size: -; J: TRBJ1-3; CDR3: CASSSTGGKNTIYF; DNA: TGTGCCAGTAGTTCGACAGGGGGCAAAAACACCATATATTTT
length: 15; D: TRBD2; V: TRBV24-1; size: -; J: TRBJ2-5; CDR3: CATSDPGLAEETQYF; DNA: TGTGCCACCAGTGACCCGGGACTAGCGGAAGAGACCCAGTACTTC
length: 14; D: -; V: TRBV24-1; size: -; J: TRBJ2-1; CDR3: CATSDNRGYNEQFF; DNA: TGTGCCACCAGTGATAACCGGGGCTACAATGAGCAGTTCTTC
length: 15; D: -; V: TRBV7-3; size: -; J: TRBJ1-3; CDR3: CASSLNAGPGNTIYF; DNA: TGTGCCAGCAGCTTAAATGCAGGGCCTGGAAACACCATATATTTT
length: 16; D: TRBD1; V: TRBV7-2; size: -; J: TRBJ2-1; CDR3: CASSPRTGGSWNEQFF; DNA: TGTGCCAGCAGCCCTCGGACAGGGGGCAGTTGGAATGAGCAGTTCTTC
length: 15; D: TRBD1; V: TRBV7-9; size: -; J: TRBJ2-5; CDR3: CASSPPGQSQETQYF; DNA: TGTGCCAGCAGCCCTCCGGGACAGTCCCAAGAGACCCAGTACTTC